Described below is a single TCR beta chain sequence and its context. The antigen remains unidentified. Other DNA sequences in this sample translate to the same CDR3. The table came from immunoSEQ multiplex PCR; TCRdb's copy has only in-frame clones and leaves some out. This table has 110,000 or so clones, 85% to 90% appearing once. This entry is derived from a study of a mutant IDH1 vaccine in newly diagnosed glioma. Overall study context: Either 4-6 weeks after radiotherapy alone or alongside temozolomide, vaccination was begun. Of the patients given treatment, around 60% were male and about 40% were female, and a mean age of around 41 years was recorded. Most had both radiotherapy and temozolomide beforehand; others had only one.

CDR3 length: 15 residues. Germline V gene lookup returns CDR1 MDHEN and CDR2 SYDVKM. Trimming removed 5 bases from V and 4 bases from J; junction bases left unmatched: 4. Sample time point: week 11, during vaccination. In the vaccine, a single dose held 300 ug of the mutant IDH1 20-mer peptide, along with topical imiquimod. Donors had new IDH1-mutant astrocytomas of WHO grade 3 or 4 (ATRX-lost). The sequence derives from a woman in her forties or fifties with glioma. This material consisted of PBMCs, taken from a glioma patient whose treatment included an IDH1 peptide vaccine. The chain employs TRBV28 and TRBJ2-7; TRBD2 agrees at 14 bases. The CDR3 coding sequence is TGTGCCAGCAGTCCAGGGACTAGCGGGAGTTACGAGCAGTACTTC. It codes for CASSPGTSGSYEQYF.